A single sample gave rise to the 10 T cell receptor beta chains below, sequenced in a study of T-cell memory formation after mild COVID-19. TCRdb redid the calling of the 5' RACE reads with MiXCR, one entry per CDR3 protein. This sample has around 300,000 distinct CDR3 sequences, with around 13% found just once. Source material: PBMCs or a T cell subset sorted from them (not recorded which). The source is a man aged 18-30 years who had mild COVID-19 (a few samples of this study predate the infection). Cell type and time point are not known.

This clonotype has more than one count but fewer than ten. The V call is TRBV20-1, the J call TRBJ2-5; 11 nucleotides match TRBD1. V gave up 5 bases and J gave up 4 bases; unmatched junction bases: 6. Germline CDR1 DFQATT, CDR2 SNEGSKA (reference sequence). This CDR3 comprises 14 residues. The CDR3 sequence: CSARGQGAAETQYF. CDR3 bases: TGCAGTGCTCGCGGACAGGGGGCTGCAGAGACCCAGTACTTC.

The genes are TRBV4-1 and TRBJ1-5, with D possibly being TRBD1 (5 bases). The CDR3 is made up of 14 amino acids. The germline CDR1 and CDR2 sequences are MGHRA and YSYEKL. The V end was cut by 1 base, the J end by 5 bases, with 9 bases between. CDR3 protein: CASSQVRVDQPQHF. CDR3 coding DNA: TGCGCCAGCAGCCAAGTCAGGGTTGATCAGCCCCAGCATTTT.

This clonotype has more than one count but fewer than ten. V is TRBV4-1 and J is TRBJ1-4; D uncertain. Germline CDR1 is MGHRA and CDR2 is YSYEKL. This CDR3 has 14 residues. V shed 2 bases and J shed 11 bases, with 15 bases lying between them. As DNA, the CDR3 is TGCGCCAGCAGCCAACCCCATGAGGAAAGGAAACTGTTTTTT. The encoded protein is CASSQPHEERKLFF.

The chain links TRBV6-5 to TRBJ1-1, with TRBD1 as a possible D gene (6 bases). Trimming took 2 bases from V and 5 from J, leaving 12 bases between them. Looked up from germline, CDR1 is MNHEY and CDR2 is SVGAGI. The CDR3 totals 14 residues. CDR3 in DNA: TGTGCCAGCAGTTACGGGGGGCCGAGGACTGAAGCTTTCTTT. Translating gives CASSYGGPRTEAFF.

This clonotype was counted only a few times. The chain joins TRBV30 to TRBJ1-6, with D unclear. The CDR3 is 12 amino acids. Trimming took 5 bases from V and 9 from J, leaving 11 bases between them. CDR1 and CDR2 from the germline V gene are GTSNPN and SVGIG (reference sequence). CDR3 amino acids: CAWAFFPSPLHF. The CDR3 DNA follows: TGTGCCTGGGCCTTTTTCCCTTCACCCCTCCACTTT.

The gene calls are TRBV27 and TRBJ2-1; 11 bases match TRBD2. CDR3 size: 17 residues. Unmatched junction bases numbered 12, after V lost 3 bases and J lost 8 bases. Germline V CDR1 and CDR2: MNHEY, SMNVEV (reference sequence). The CDR3 DNA is TGTGCCAGCAGTTTTAAGGCTTGGGCTAGCGGGGGGCATGAGCAGTTCTTC. It codes for CASSFKAWASGGHEQFF.

This clonotype was seen a handful of times. The genes are TRBV6-2 or TRBV6-3 and TRBJ1-2; D unclear. The CDR3 spans 13 residues. V gave up 7 bases and J gave up 4 bases, with 13 bases separating them. Germline-derived CDR1 and CDR2 are MNHEY and SVGEGT. CDR3 residues: CASTVSWGYGYTF. The CDR3 DNA is TGTGCCAGCACCGTCAGCTGGGGCTATGGCTACACCTTC.

This clonotype was counted only a few times. V usage is TRBV12-3 or TRBV12-4 and J usage is TRBJ2-3; D possibly uses TRBD1 or TRBD2 (6 bases each). The CDR3 has 18 amino acids. Trimming removed 7 bases from V and 0 bases from J, with 23 bases in between. Here the CDR3 DNA reads TGTGCCAGCAACTTCAGGTCCGAGGGGGGCGGTAGCACAGATACGCAGTATTTT. Protein product: CASNFRSEGGGSTDTQYF.

A remark on this clonotype: No conserved phenylalanine or tryptophan is present at the end of the CDR3, so a read error is the likely explanation. The rearrangement joins TRBV4-3 to TRBJ2-6; either TRBD1 or TRBD2 may fit D (5 bases each). Between the trimmed V and J ends, which lost 2 bases and 10 bases, there was a span of 12 bases. Germline CDR1 LGHNA, CDR2 YSLEER. This CDR3 has 14 amino acids. The DNA of the CDR3 is TGCGCCAGCAGCCAATCGCTGGGGGTTAACGTCCTGACTTTA. Residues: CASSQSLGVNVLTL.

This chain joins TRBV28 and TRBJ1-1; D ambiguous. CDR1 is MDHEN and CDR2 is SYDVKM in the germline V gene. Trimming removed 7 bases at V and 5 bases at J, with 8 bases between. This CDR3 is 11 amino acids long. CDR3: CASTWATEAFF. CDR3 DNA sequence: TGTGCCAGCACCTGGGCTACTGAAGCTTTCTTT.